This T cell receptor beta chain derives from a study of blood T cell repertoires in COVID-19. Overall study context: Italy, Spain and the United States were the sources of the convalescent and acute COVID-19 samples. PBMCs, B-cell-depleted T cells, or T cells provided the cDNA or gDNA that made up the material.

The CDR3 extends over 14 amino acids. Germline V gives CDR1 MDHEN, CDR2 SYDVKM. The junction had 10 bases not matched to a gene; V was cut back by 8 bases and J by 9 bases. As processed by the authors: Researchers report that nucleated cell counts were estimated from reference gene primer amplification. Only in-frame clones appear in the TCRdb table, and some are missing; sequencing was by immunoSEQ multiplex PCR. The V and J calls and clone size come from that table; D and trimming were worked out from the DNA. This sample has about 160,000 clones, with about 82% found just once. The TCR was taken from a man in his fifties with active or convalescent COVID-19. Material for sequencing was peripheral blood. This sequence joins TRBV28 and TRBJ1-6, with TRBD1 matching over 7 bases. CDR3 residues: CASASGTEGSPLHF. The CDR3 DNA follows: TGTGCCAGCGCCTCCGGGACAGAAGGTTCACCCCTCCACTTT.